This is a list of T cell receptor beta chains from one sample in a study of cytomegalovirus exposure and HLA in healthy donors. The assay was immunoSEQ multiplex PCR, and TCRdb's table has in-frame clones only and misses some. The data show under 200,000 clones, over 75% seen once. Sequencing was carried out using PBMCs. These receptors all stem from a woman aged 45-60 years in good health and CMV-seronegative. CDR3s include the opening cysteine and the closing phenylalanine or tryptophan. The order of the fields is J gene, V gene, CDR3 protein.

>TRBJ2-7|TRBV5-1
CASSETGQGSEQYF
>TRBJ1-3|TRBV11-2
CASSLSLLGRAGNTIYF
>TRBJ2-1|TRBV25-1
CASSEPGGNYNEQFF
>TRBJ1-1|TRBV27
CASSPQTASTEAFF
>TRBJ1-1|TRBV29-1
CSVRDRDTEAFF
>.|TRBV9
CASSPRITGNYEQYF
>TRBJ2-1|TRBV18
CASSPGTSGNEQFF
>TRBJ2-5|TRBV27
CASRPLAVHQETQYF
>TRBJ1-2|TRBV5-6
CASSPGQDYGYTF
>TRBJ2-2|TRBV10-3
CAISRTGAAMAGELFF
>TRBJ1-4|TRBV5-1
CASSLGQINEKLFF
>TRBJ1-6|TRBV6-5
CASSVTGRVRTPLHF
>TRBJ2-7|TRBV6-1
CASSLQQDYEQYF
>TRBJ2-1|TRBV10-1
CASSGLADEQFF
>TRBJ2-5|TRBV5-1
CASSLGEGETQYF
>TRBJ2-3|TRBV28
CASTRLGHSTDTQYF
>TRBJ2-4|TRBV4-1
CASSQGAGKNIQYF
>TRBJ2-1|TRBV7-8
CASSLGTSGRGVNEQFF
>TRBJ2-2|TRBV11-3
CASSLGRGTSNTGELFF
>TRBJ2-1|TRBV7-3
CASSLMGAGEQFF
>TRBJ2-7|TRBV28
CASSLRQGTSYEQYF
>TRBJ2-1|TRBV10-1
CASSESRLAVNNEQFF
>TRBJ2-1|TRBV5-4
CASGLAGGIEQFF
>TRBJ1-5|TRBV6-1
CASSEARGRGPSYSNQPQHF
>TRBJ2-5|TRBV2
CASSARVPGEQYF
>TRBJ2-3|TRBV6-1
CASRAAWGVTDTQYF
>TRBJ2-2|TRBV5-1
CASSPRAGASGDGELFF
>TRBJ1-3|TRBV6-5
CASSRGSGNTIYF
>TRBJ2-5|TRBV19
CASSVGGGPPETQYF
>TRBJ2-1|TRBV9
CASSPTSGGAEQFF
>TRBJ2-5|TRBV6-1
CASSPGTGPLGPQYF
>TRBJ2-7|TRBV5-1
CASSLVGGEEYEQYF
>TRBJ1-1|TRBV28
CASSITARDTEAFF
>TRBJ2-7|TRBV10-3
CAISELLQGSGEQYF
>TRBJ1-1|TRBV28
CASSSHTGGNTEAFF
>TRBJ2-5|TRBV29-1
CSIITGTETQYF
>TRBJ2-6|TRBV7-9
CASSFPASRSSGANVLTF
>TRBJ2-7|TRBV2
CASKLSGSSYEQYF
>TRBJ2-3|TRBV28
CASSWRRRDTQYF
>TRBJ2-1|TRBV9
CASSVGLGVAGSHEQFF
>TRBJ1-2|TRBV10-3
CAISPIDRESGYTF
>TRBJ2-2|TRBV12-5
CASGLGIAGGSTGELFF
>TRBJ2-5|TRBV23-1
CASSPRTSGGKGETQYF
>TRBJ2-3|TRBV7-3
CASSPYSGTDTQYF
>TRBJ1-2|TRBV9
CASSPGDRGDGYTF
>TRBJ2-2|TRBV28
CASSLTSGELAGELFF
>TRBJ1-2|TRBV15
CATSRVPTAGGYTF
>TRBJ2-2|TRBV11-2
CASSLDLGRELFF
>TRBJ1-6|TRBV5-1
CASSQLPPLYSIDSPLHF
>TRBJ1-4|TRBV30
CAWRRAPTNEKLFF
>TRBJ1-5|TRBV2
CASSELGNQPQHF
>TRBJ2-5|TRBV5-1
CASSWGTGRETQYF
>TRBJ1-3|TRBV13
CASSGRDSWAGNTIYF
>TRBJ2-1|TRBV10-3
CAISEYGVDGEQFF